The present entry profiles one TCR beta chain with its context. What it binds is unknown. Trimming removed 6 bases from V and 2 bases from J, with 8 bases in between. Germline V lookup: CDR1 SEHNR, CDR2 FQNEAQ (reference sequence). The CDR3 covers 14 residues. The time point denotes: patch test 3, about 24 weeks after DPC sensitization. The treatment is: therapeutic diphenylcyclopropenone sensitization with weekly scalp DPC. Blood collection took place prior to placing each patch test. These data are taken from a study of human T cells and chemical hapten exposure. As for the study in general: Skin on the upper inner arm, approximately 2 cm by approximately 2 cm in size, was sensitized with 2% DPC. Diphenylcyclopropenone was administered weekly to the scalp of patients throughout the roughly 22-week study.

Study-level findings and limits: Among expanded TCRs, significantly more large CDR3 similarity clusters formed than among controls.

TCRdb reprocessed the RACE reads via MiXCR and lists one record per CDR3 protein. Altogether more than 95,000 distinct CDR3 sequences are present, around 35% being singletons, with the ten largest covering roughly 3%. The sequences come from whole blood, collected in connection with sensitization to the hapten diphenylcyclopropenone (DPC). The genes are TRBV7-9 and TRBJ2-6; TRBD1 or TRBD2 may be the D gene (5 bases each). The source is a man in his forties with alopecia areata. Some clones in this sample may be carry-over from other donors' samples. Written as DNA, the CDR3 is TGTGCCAGCAGTTGGGACCCTGGGGCCAACGTCCTGACTTTC. Residues: CASSWDPGANVLTF. Looking up the rest from reference TRBV7-9 and TRBJ2-6 gives the full variable domain: DTGVSQNPRHKITKRGQNVTFRCDPISEHNRLYWYRQTLGQGPEFLTYFQNEAQLEKSRLLSDRFSAERPKGSFSTLEIQRTEQGDSAMYLCASSWDPGANVLTFGAGSRLTVL.